This T cell receptor (beta chain) was sequenced during a study of OX40 agonist ivuxolimab in advanced cancers. Germline CDR1 is SGHKS and CDR2 is YYEKEE (reference sequence). CDR3 length equals 15 residues. With 5 bases clipped from V and 2 bases from J, the junction kept 4 bases outside the gene matches. Generated by immunoSEQ multiplex PCR, the TCRdb table keeps only in-frame clones and is missing some. The data show around 63,000 clones, 80% to 90% seen once. The timepoints at which blood was sampled were baseline, cycle 4 day 1, and cycle 7 day 1. The receptor's source is an adult with an advanced solid tumor such as melanoma, head and neck, liver or kidney cancer. The chain joins TRBV5-5 to TRBJ1-5; 10 bases are shared with TRBD1. The specimen was CD4+ or CD8+ T cells sorted from blood, collected in a trial of the OX40 agonist ivuxolimab. The CDR3 spells CASSSGQGGNQPQHF. The DNA for the CDR3 is TGTGCCAGCAGTTCCGGACAGGGGGGCAATCAGCCCCAGCATTTT.